This T cell receptor (beta chain) was retrieved from a study of T-cell memory formation after mild COVID-19. Study-wide results and caveats: In pre-infection memory, a portion of responding clones appeared, which suggested that cross-reactive memory joined. Contracting clones, day 15 to 85, had balanced CD4/CD8, and later expanders favored CD4+.

MiXCR, run by TCRdb on the 5' RACE reads, gives a single entry per CDR3 protein. The sample holds about 290,000 distinct CDR3 sequences, 15% seen once. A few counts support this clonotype. Antigen: not known. Germline CDR1 reads DFQATT; CDR2 reads SNEGSKA (reference sequence). The CDR3 is 15 amino acids. The V end was cut by 3 bases, the J end by 3 bases, with 14 bases between. The chain carries TRBV20-1 and TRBJ1-4, with no clear D. Sequencing was performed on PBMCs or a T cell subset sorted from them (not recorded which). The sequence was collected from a man aged 18 to 30 who had mild COVID-19 (a few samples of this study predate the infection). Cell type and time point are not known. The CDR3 DNA sequence: TGCAGTGCTAGTTTTCTTCAGTTGGCTAATGAAAAACTGTTTTTT. It codes for CSASFLQLANEKLFF.